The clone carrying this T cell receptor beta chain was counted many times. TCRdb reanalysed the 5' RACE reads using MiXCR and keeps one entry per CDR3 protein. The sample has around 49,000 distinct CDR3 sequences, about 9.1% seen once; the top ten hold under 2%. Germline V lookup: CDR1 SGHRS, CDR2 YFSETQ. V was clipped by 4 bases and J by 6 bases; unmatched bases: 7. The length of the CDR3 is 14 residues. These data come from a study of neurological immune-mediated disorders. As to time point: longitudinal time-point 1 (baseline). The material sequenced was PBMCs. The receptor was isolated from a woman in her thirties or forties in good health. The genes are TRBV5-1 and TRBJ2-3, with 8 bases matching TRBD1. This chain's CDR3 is CASSPGQVMDTQYF. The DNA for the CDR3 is TGCGCCAGCAGCCCGGGACAGGTCATGGATACGCAGTATTTT.